This T cell receptor (beta chain) was found in a study of T cell responses to AZD1222 COVID-19 vaccine. The wider study: Recipients boosted at about 4 weeks or about 12 weeks are pooled. Notes on the study in general: Spike-specific TCR breadth and depth grew following two AZD1222 doses. The span of vaccine-associated CD4 TCRs extended across spike, with dominance at 160-218 and 743-854. Unmutated variant regions are reportedly the target of nearly half of TCRs that are spike-specific.

This clone was counted once. Its antigen is unknown. Repertoires were generated with immunoSEQ multiplex PCR, while TCRdb's copy carries only in-frame clones and drops some. The repertoire holds about 140,000 clones, with just under 95% as singletons. The ends were cut back, 6 bases at V and 0 bases at J, with 21 bases in the middle. This CDR3 has 18 amino acids. The germline CDR1 and CDR2 sequences are MDHEN and SYDVKM. The receptor's source is an adult in good health. This chain links TRBV28 with TRBJ1-3, with TRBD1 as a possible D gene (6 bases). The sample here was peripheral blood, taken on day 0 of AZD1222 vaccination. Here the CDR3 DNA reads TGTGCCAGCAGCTATCTAGGGGGGGACACAATCTCTGGAAACACCATATATTTT. Its protein is CASSYLGGDTISGNTIYF.